The text below deals with one T cell receptor (beta chain). This record comes from a study of cytomegalovirus exposure and HLA in healthy donors. PCR primers comprised 60 Vbeta and 13 Jbeta primers. Clones were read by immunoSEQ multiplex PCR, and TCRdb kept only the in-frame ones, dropping some. The table has some 130,000 clones, 65% to 75% seen once. The CDR3 covers 13 residues. The ends lost 4 bases at V and 3 bases at J; junction bases unmatched: 4. CDR1 is SGDLS and CDR2 is YYNGEE in the germline V gene. This receptor was obtained from a woman in her 50s in good health and CMV-seropositive. The material sequenced was PBMCs. The chain joins TRBV9 to TRBJ2-7, with 7 bases lining up with TRBD2. As DNA, the CDR3 is TGTGCCAGCAGCTCGGGGGGTATCTACGAGCAGTACTTC. Translated: CASSSGGIYEQYF.